The entry below describes one TCR beta chain. This clonotype was observed at least ten times. Its recognized antigen is unknown. There are no base qualities to consult, and no much larger clone falls within one base. The data belong to a study of neurological immune-mediated disorders (dated by TCRdb to between 2017 and 2020). Concerning the study at large: Among the approximately 35 multiple sclerosis patients, roughly 31 had relapsing-remitting MS and 3 had secondary progressive MS. Peripheral blood TCR-beta repertoires from HTLV-I-associated myelopathy (HAM/TSP) patients, multiple sclerosis patients and healthy controls were compared by UMI-based sequencing. Longitudinal samples, technical triplicates and paired sorted CD4+ and CD8+ T-cell subsets, alongside PBMC samples, were included among the roughly 96 TCR-beta libraries. Longitudinal HAM/TSP donors and healthy donors each had 3 time-points at intervals of about 3-45 months. The cohort included 60 to 75 subjects: about 15 with HAM/TSP, some 35 with multiple sclerosis, and around 20 healthy controls. Beyond this particular receptor, the publication reports: Across subjects, expanded clones never shared an identical CDR3 amino acid sequence, which suggests that the TCR-beta repertoires in every group were private. Phylogenetic analysis grouped repertoires from 18 of 34 MS patients into a cluster of related CDR3 sequences, suggesting a possible repertoire-level signature. The MS cluster was not associated with any clinical or MRI features, and the authors stated that larger cohorts are needed. TCR clonal expansion was highest in HAM/TSP patients and lowest in MS patients, with MS patients falling below even healthy controls.

In the paper's terms, the time point label means: longitudinal time-point 3. Libraries from unsorted PBMCs were made from 2 million PBMCs kept in RNAlater at -80 degrees C until RNA extraction. Multiple sclerosis patients were enrolled in a US clinical protocol under which disease progression was evaluated by magnetic resonance imaging. PBMCs were separated from peripheral blood using Ficoll-Hypaque density gradient centrifugation and then cryopreserved in liquid nitrogen. cDNA synthesis used template-switch 5'RACE with a primer carrying a 10-nucleotide random unique molecular identifier tagging each TCR transcript. Every sequencing run yielded over 180 million TCR-beta sequences covering 15-18 subjects. The RNeasy kit was used for extraction of total RNA. The KAPA Real-time Library Amplification kit was used to amplify TCR-beta VDJ regions with primers for the TCR constant region and the 5'RACE anchor. A first PCR added sample indexes and Illumina adaptors, and a second PCR then raised library yield. The roughly 650 bp TCR product was size-selected on a 2% E-gel SizeSelection system after Ampure bead purification. Before pooling, library quality was assessed on a Bioanalyzer, concentration was determined with Qubit, and library quantification was performed with the Kapa Library Quantification kit. An Illumina HiSeq 2500 was used to sequence the libraries paired-end at 2 x 150 bp. To increase sequence diversity, about 24-32% phiX was spiked into each library pool. The paper's processing steps were these. Quality-filtered reads were processed with the UMI-based MiGEC pipeline, which removed over 85% of raw TCR sequences during error correction. VDJ genes were aligned to IMGT germline references, and clonotypes were defined by unique CDR3 amino acid sequence plus V-J genes. VDJtools evaluated clonal expansion, Shannon diversity and CDR3 relatedness (CalcPairwiseDistances, ClusterSamples); CLCbio workbench built phylogenetic trees. Using coefficient-of-variation modelling across technical triplicates, the study counted a clone as expanded if it had at least 8 unique UMIs. The public reads were quality trimmed at Q25 with fastp and then assembled into clones with MiXCR by TCRdb, keeping productive beta chains. Each CDR3 protein gets just one entry, which takes the most common genes and DNA from the rows behind it. TCRdb, not the authors, supplied the V and J calls. The sample table shows about 81,000 distinct CDR3 sequences, and approximately 4.3% are seen once. Roughly 5.6% of the sample is taken by the ten largest.

Relative to germline, V is 6 bases shorter and J is 0 bases shorter, with 8 bases between their ends. The CDR3 has 14 amino acids, counting the end cysteine and phenylalanine. Only CDR3 DNA is held: 42 bases, read in frame from base 1. CDR1 WSHSY and CDR2 SAAADI are derived from the germline V gene. Here the chain combines TRBV10-2 and TRBJ1-4, with the D gene call left open. This clonotype was sampled from a woman aged 60-70 years with multiple sclerosis. The specimen sequenced was PBMCs. The DNA reads as follows: TGCGCCAGCAGCGACGGGGCAACTAATGAAAAACTGTTTTTT. Its product reads: CASSDGATNEKLFF.